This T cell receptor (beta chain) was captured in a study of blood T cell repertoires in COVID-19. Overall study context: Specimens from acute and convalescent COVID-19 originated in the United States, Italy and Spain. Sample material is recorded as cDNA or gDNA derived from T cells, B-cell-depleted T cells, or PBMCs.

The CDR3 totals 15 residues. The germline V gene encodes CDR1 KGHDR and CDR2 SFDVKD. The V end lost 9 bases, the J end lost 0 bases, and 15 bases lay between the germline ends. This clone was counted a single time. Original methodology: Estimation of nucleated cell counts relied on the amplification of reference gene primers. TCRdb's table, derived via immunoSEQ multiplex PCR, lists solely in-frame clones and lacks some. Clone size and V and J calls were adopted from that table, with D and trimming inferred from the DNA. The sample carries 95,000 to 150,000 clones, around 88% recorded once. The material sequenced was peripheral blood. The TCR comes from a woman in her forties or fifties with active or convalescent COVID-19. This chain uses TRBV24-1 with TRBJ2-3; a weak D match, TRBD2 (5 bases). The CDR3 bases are TGTGCCACCGCCCGGGGATTACCTAGCACAGATACGCAGTATTTT. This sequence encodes CATARGLPSTDTQYF.